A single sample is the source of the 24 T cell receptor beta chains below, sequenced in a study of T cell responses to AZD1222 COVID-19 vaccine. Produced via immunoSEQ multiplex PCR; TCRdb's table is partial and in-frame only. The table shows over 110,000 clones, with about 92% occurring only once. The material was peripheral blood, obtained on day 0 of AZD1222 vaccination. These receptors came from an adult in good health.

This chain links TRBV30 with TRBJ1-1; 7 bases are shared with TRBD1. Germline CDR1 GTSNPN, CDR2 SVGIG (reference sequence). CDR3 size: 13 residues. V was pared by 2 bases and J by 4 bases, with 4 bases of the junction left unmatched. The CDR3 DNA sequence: TGTGCCTGGAGTCGCGACAGGGCCACTGAAGCTTTCTTT. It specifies CAWSRDRATEAFF. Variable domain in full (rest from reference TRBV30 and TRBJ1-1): SQTIHQWPATLVQPVGSPLSLECTVEGTSNPNLYWYRQAAGRGLQLLFYSVGIGQISSEVPQNLSASRPQDRQFILSSKKLLLSDSGFYLCAWSRDRATEAFFGQGTRLTVV.

The CDR3 here is CASGSGLSGNTIYF. CDR3 nucleotides: TGTGCCAGTGGGAGCGGACTATCTGGAAACACCATATATTTT. The chain employs TRBV19 and TRBJ1-3; no firm D call. V dropped 8 bases and J dropped 1 base, with 12 bases sitting between them. Germline V gene data show CDR1 as LNHDA and CDR2 as SQIVND (reference sequence). The CDR3 consists of 14 residues.

CDR3 in amino acids: CASSFAGNTEAFF. The CDR3 DNA reads TGTGCCAGCAGCTTTGCAGGGAACACTGAAGCTTTCTTT. The chain is built from TRBV12-1 and TRBJ1-1. TRBV12-1 is flagged as a pseudogene. The CDR3 extends over 13 amino acids.

The CDR3 protein is CASNIALSGGTNTGELFF. The CDR3 nucleotides read TGCGCCAGCAACATAGCCCTCTCGGGGGGAACGAACACCGGGGAGCTGTTTTTT. V gene TRBV5-1 combines with J gene TRBJ2-2; 7 bases map to TRBD2. Trimming took 6 bases from V and 0 from J; bases not matched to a gene: 14. Germline V gene data show CDR1 as SGHRS and CDR2 as YFSETQ. This CDR3 contains 18 residues.

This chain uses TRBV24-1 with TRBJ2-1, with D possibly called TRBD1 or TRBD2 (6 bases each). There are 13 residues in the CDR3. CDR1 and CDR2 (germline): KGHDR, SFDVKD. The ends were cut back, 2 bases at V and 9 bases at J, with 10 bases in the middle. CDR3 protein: CATSDWGAGEQFF. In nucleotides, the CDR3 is TGTGCCACCAGTGATTGGGGGGCCGGTGAGCAGTTCTTC.

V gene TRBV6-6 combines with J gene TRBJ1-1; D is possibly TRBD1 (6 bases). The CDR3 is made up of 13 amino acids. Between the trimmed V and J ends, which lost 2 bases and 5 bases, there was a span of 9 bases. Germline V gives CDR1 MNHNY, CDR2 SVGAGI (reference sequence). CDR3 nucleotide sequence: TGTGCCAGCAGTTACGGGGGGCCTACTGAAGCTTTCTTT. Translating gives CASSYGGPTEAFF.

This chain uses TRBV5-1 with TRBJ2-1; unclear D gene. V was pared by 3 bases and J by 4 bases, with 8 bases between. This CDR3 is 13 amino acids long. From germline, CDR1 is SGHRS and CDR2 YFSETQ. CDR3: CASSYIQYNEQFF. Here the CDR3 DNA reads TGCGCCAGCAGCTACATACAGTACAATGAGCAGTTCTTC.

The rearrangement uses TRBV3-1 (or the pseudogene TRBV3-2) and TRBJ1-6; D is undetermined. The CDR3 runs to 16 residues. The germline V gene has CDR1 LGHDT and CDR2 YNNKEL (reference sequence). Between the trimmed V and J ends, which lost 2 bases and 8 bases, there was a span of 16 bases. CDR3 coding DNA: TGTGCCAGCAGCCAATCTGGCGGCCGGCAGTATTCACCCCTCCACTTT. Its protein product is CASSQSGGRQYSPLHF.

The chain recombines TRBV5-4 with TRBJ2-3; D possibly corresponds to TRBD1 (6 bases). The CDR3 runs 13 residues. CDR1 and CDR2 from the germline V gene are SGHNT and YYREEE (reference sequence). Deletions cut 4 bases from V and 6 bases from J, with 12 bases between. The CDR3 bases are TGTGCCAGCAGCGGAACAGGGTTCGATACGCAGTATTTT. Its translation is CASSGTGFDTQYF.

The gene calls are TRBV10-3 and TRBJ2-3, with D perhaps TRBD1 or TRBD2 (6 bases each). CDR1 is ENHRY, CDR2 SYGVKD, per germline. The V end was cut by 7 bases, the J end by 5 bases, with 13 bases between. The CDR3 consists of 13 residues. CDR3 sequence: CAITPGEVDTQYF. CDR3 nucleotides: TGTGCCATCACGCCAGGGGAGGTAGATACGCAGTATTTT.

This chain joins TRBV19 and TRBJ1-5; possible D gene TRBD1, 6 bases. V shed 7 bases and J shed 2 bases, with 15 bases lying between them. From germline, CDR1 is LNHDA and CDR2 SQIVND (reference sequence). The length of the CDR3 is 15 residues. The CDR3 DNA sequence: TGTGCCAGTAACCCGACAGGACGGGGCAATCAGCCCCAGCATTTT. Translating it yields CASNPTGRGNQPQHF.

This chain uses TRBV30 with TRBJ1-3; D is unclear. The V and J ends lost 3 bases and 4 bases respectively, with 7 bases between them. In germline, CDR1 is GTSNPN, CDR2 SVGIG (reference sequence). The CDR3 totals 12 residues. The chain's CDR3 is CAWSERGNTIYF. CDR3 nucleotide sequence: TGTGCCTGGAGCGAACGCGGAAACACCATATATTTT. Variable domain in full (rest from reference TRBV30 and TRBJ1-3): SQTIHQWPATLVQPVGSPLSLECTVEGTSNPNLYWYRQAAGRGLQLLFYSVGIGQISSEVPQNLSASRPQDRQFILSSKKLLLSDSGFYLCAWSERGNTIYFGEGSWLTVV.

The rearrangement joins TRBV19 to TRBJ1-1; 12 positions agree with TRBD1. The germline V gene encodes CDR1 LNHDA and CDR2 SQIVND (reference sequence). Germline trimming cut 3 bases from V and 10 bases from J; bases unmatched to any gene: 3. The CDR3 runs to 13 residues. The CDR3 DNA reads TGTGCCAGTAGTATGGGACAGGGGGCAGGAGCTTTCTTT. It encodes CASSMGQGAGAFF. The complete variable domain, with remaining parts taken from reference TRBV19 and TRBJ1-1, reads DGGITQSPKYLFRKEGQNVTLSCEQNLNHDAMYWYRQDPGQGLRLIYYSQIVNDFQKGDIAEGYSVSREKKESFPLTVTSAQKNPTAFYLCASSMGQGAGAFFGQGTRLTVV.

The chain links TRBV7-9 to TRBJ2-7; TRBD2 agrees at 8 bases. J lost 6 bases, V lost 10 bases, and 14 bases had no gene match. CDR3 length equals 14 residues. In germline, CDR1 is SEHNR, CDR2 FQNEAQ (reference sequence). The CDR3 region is CATSGPRLATEQYF. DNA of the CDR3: TGTGCCACTTCCGGCCCGAGACTAGCGACCGAGCAGTACTTC. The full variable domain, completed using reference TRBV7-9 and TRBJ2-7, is DTGVSQNPRHKITKRGQNVTFRCDPISEHNRLYWYRQTLGQGPEFLTYFQNEAQLEKSRLLSDRFSAERPKGSFSTLEIQRTEQGDSAMYLCATSGPRLATEQYFGPGTRLTVT.

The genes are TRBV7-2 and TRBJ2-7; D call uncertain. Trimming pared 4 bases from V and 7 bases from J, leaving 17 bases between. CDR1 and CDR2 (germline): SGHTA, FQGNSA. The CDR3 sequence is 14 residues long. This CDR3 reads CASSSNRPPSEQYF. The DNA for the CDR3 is TGTGCCAGCAGCTCTAACCGACCGCCGTCAGAGCAGTACTTC.

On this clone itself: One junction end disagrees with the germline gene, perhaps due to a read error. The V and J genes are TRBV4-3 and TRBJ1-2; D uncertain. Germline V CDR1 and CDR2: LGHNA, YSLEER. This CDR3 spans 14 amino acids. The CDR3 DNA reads TGCGCCAGCAGCCAAGATCCCGGCCAACTGCCCCAAATCTTC. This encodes CASSQDPGQLPQIF.

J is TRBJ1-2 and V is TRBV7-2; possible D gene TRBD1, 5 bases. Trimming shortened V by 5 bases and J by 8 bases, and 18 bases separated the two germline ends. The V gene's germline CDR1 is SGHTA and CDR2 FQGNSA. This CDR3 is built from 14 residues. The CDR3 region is CASSPGPEGYGYTF. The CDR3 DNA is TGTGCCAGCAGCCCGGGACCCGAAGGCTACGGCTACACCTTC.

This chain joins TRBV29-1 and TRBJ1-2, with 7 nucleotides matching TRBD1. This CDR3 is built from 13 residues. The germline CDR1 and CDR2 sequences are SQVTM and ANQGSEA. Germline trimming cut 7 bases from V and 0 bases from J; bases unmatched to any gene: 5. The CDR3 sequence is CSAMDRTNYGYTF. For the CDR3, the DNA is TGCAGCGCCATGGACAGGACTAACTATGGCTACACCTTC.

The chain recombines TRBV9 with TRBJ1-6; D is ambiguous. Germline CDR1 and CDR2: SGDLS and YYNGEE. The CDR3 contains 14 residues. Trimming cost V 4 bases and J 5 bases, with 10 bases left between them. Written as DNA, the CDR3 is TGTGCCAGCAGCAGGACTGCAGATAATTCACCCCTCCACTTT. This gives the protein CASSRTADNSPLHF.

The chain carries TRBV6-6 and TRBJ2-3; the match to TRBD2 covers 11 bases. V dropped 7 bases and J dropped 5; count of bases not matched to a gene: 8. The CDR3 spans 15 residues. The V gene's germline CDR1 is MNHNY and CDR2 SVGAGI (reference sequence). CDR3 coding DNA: TGTGCCAGCACCGAAACTAGCGGGAGTGGAGATACGCAGTATTTT. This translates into CASTETSGSGDTQYF.

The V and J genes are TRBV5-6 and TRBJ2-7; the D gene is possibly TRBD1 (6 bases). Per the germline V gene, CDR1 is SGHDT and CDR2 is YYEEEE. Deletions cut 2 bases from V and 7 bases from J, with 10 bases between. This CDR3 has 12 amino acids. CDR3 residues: CASSFVGAEQYF. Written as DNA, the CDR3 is TGTGCCAGCAGCTTTGTGGGGGCAGAGCAGTACTTC.

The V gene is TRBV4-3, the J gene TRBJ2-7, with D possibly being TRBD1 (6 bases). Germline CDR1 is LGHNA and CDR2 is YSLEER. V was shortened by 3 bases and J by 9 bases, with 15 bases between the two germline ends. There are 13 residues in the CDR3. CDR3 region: CASSHSRGEGQYF. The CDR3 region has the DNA TGCGCCAGCAGCCATTCCAGGGGTGAAGGGCAGTACTTC.

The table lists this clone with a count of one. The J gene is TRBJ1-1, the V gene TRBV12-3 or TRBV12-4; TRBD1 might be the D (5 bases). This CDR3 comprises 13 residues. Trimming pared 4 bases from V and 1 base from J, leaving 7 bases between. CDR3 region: CASSSQENTEAFF. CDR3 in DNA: TGTGCCAGCAGTTCACAGGAGAACACTGAAGCTTTCTTT.

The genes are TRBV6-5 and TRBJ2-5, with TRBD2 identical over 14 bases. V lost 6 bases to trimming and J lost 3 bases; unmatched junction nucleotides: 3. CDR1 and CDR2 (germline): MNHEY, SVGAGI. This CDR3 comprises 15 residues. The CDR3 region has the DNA TGTGCCAGCAGGAGACTAGCGGGGGGGGAAGAGACCCAGTACTTC. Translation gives CASRRLAGGEETQYF.